Shown below are 29 T cell receptor beta chains from a single sample sequenced in a study of blood T cell repertoires in COVID-19. Clones were sequenced by immunoSEQ multiplex PCR, and TCRdb holds only the in-frame ones, with some missing. The repertoire includes about 130,000 clones, 80% to 90% of them detected once, and about 4.5% sits in the top ten. The sample consisted of peripheral blood. The receptor set was obtained from a man between 60 and 70 years old with COVID-19, enrolled during active disease.

The chain employs TRBV19 and TRBJ2-1; 11 positions match TRBD1. The CDR3 runs to 15 residues. Germline assignment: CDR1 LNHDA and CDR2 SQIVND (reference sequence). The junction had 8 bases not matched to a gene; V was cut back by 9 bases and J by 4 bases. CDR3 DNA: TGTGCCAGCTACCCCGGGACAGGGGGATACAATGAGCAGTTCTTC. Protein: CASYPGTGGYNEQFF.

The chain recombines TRBV7-2 with TRBJ1-1; possibly TRBD1 for D (6 bases). Germline-derived CDR1 and CDR2 are SGHTA and FQGNSA. CDR3 length: 14 residues. Trimming took 0 bases from V and 1 from J, leaving 6 bases between them. As DNA, the CDR3 is TGTGCCAGCAGCTTAGCCAGGGGGAACACTGAAGCTTTCTTT. Translated: CASSLARGNTEAFF.

This chain links TRBV12-5 with TRBJ1-2, with D perhaps matching TRBD1 (5 bases). In germline, CDR1 is LGHNT, CDR2 FRNRAP. Trimming cost V 6 bases and J 4 bases, with 24 bases left between them. The length of the CDR3 is 17 residues. The DNA for the CDR3 is TGTGCTAGTGGCCGTCAGGCAGGGTTAACTGTTGGCTATGGCTACACCTTC. Protein: CASGRQAGLTVGYGYTF.

The DNA for the CDR3 is TGTGCCAGCAGCCAAGAATCGAGGGTGGACACTGAAGCTTTCTTT. Protein: CASSQESRVDTEAFF. The genes are TRBV3-1 (or the pseudogene TRBV3-2) and TRBJ1-1; the D is unclear. Germline CDR1 and CDR2: LGHDT and YNNKEL (reference sequence). The CDR3 covers 15 residues. Trimming cost V 0 bases and J 3 bases, with 11 bases left between them.

Here the CDR3 DNA reads TGTGCCTGGAGTTTGCGACAGGGACAAGGGGTTAGGACTGAAGCTTTCTTT. It is translated as CAWSLRQGQGVRTEAFF. The J gene is TRBJ1-1, the V gene TRBV30, with 7 bases fitting TRBD1. CDR1 is GTSNPN, CDR2 SVGIG, per germline (reference sequence). The V and J ends lost 2 bases and 5 bases, in that order; junction bases with no gene match: 17. The CDR3 runs 17 residues. Together with reference TRBV30 and TRBJ1-1, the CDR3 gives the full variable domain: SQTIHQWPATLVQPVGSPLSLECTVEGTSNPNLYWYRQAAGRGLQLLFYSVGIGQISSEVPQNLSASRPQDRQFILSSKKLLLSDSGFYLCAWSLRQGQGVRTEAFFGQGTRLTVV.

This chain connects TRBV4-2 to TRBJ1-2, with TRBD1 as a possible D gene (5 bases). CDR1 is LGHNA and CDR2 is YNFKEQ in the germline V gene. The CDR3 has 12 amino acids. Deletions cut 5 bases from V and 6 bases from J, with 10 bases between. The CDR3 sequence is CASSYGGDGYTF. The CDR3 DNA is TGTGCCAGCAGCTATGGGGGGGATGGCTACACCTTC.

The genes are TRBV7-2 and TRBJ1-2, with 7 bases lining up with TRBD1. Germline V lookup: CDR1 SGHTA, CDR2 FQGNSA. The CDR3 runs 15 residues. The trim removed 5 bases at V and 2 bases at J, leaving 8 bases unmatched. The CDR3 region has the DNA TGTGCCAGCAGCCTCCGGGACAGCCTAAACTATGGCTACACCTTC. Translating it yields CASSLRDSLNYGYTF. Complete variable domain (other parts from reference TRBV7-2 and TRBJ1-2): GAGVSQSPSNKVTEKGKDVELRCDPISGHTALYWYRQSLGQGLEFLIYFQGNSAPDKSGLPSDRFSAERTGGSVSTLTIQRTQQEDSAVYLCASSLRDSLNYGYTFGSGTRLTVV.

This clone was seen only once. CDR3 residues: CATSDSTGASTDTQYF. CDR3 nucleotides: TGTGCCACCAGTGATTCCACAGGGGCCAGCACAGATACGCAGTATTTT. J is TRBJ2-3 and V is TRBV24-1; 7 bases agree with TRBD1. The CDR3 length is 16 residues. Per the germline V gene, CDR1 is KGHDR and CDR2 is SFDVKD. V dropped 2 bases and J dropped 0; count of bases not matched to a gene: 4.

The genes are TRBV5-1 and TRBJ2-1, with a possible D match to TRBD1 (6 bases). Deletions cut 0 bases from V and 0 bases from J, with 13 bases between. The CDR3 contains 17 residues. The germline V gene has CDR1 SGHRS and CDR2 YFSETQ. CDR3 sequence: CASSLGGQLLSYNEQFF. CDR3 DNA: TGCGCCAGCAGCTTGGGGGGGCAGTTACTCTCCTACAATGAGCAGTTCTTC.

The J gene is TRBJ1-5, the V gene TRBV19; D is possibly TRBD1 (5 bases). The CDR3 spans 13 residues. Between the trimmed V and J ends, which lost 5 bases and 4 bases, there was a span of 9 bases. CDR1 is LNHDA and CDR2 is SQIVND in the germline V gene (reference sequence). This chain's CDR3 is CASSLQVNQPQHF. The CDR3 nucleotides read TGTGCCAGTAGTCTACAGGTAAATCAGCCCCAGCATTTT.

V usage is TRBV29-1 and J usage is TRBJ2-3; 8 nucleotides agree with TRBD2. The CDR3 sequence is 14 residues long. Germline V lookup: CDR1 SQVTM, CDR2 ANQGSEA. J gave up 0 bases and V 7 bases, and 6 bases lay outside the gene matches. DNA of the CDR3: TGCAGCGCCGATAGCGGGGCTAGCACAGATACGCAGTATTTT. Translating gives CSADSGASTDTQYF.

The chain is built from TRBV3-1 (or the pseudogene TRBV3-2) and TRBJ1-2; 8 positions agree with TRBD1. The CDR3 consists of 15 residues. The J segment lost 4 bases and the V segment lost 5 bases, leaving 9 bases of the junction unmatched. CDR1 is LGHDT, CDR2 YNNKEL, per germline (reference sequence). This CDR3 reads CASSNDRGRFYGYTF. CDR3 nucleotides: TGTGCCAGCAGCAACGACAGGGGACGTTTCTATGGCTACACCTTC.

This rearrangement joins TRBV18 to TRBJ2-7, with 8 bases matching TRBD1. The CDR3 contains 15 residues. V gave up 2 bases and J gave up 5 bases; unmatched junction bases: 8. The germline V gene has CDR1 KGHSH and CDR2 LQKENI. CDR3 protein: CASSPSTQGDNEQYF. The DNA of the CDR3 is TGTGCCAGCTCACCATCTACACAGGGGGATAACGAGCAGTACTTC.

V gene TRBV6-2 or TRBV6-3 combines with J gene TRBJ1-1; weak D call: TRBD1 (6 bases). CDR1 is MNHEY, CDR2 SVGEGT, per germline. This CDR3 spans 13 amino acids. V was clipped by 4 bases and J by 6 bases, with 12 bases between them. The DNA of the CDR3 is TGTGCCAGCAGTTTGCTACAGGGATCTGAAGCTTTCTTT. It translates to CASSLLQGSEAFF.

This clone was counted between two and nine times. The gene calls are TRBV14 and TRBJ1-1, with 12 bases identical to TRBD1. The germline V gene encodes CDR1 SGHDN and CDR2 FVKESK. With V trimmed by 3 bases and J by 0 bases, 2 bases remained unmatched. The CDR3 runs 16 residues. As DNA, the CDR3 is TGTGCCAGCAGCCACGGGACAGGGGGCCTGAACACTGAAGCTTTCTTT. It translates to CASSHGTGGLNTEAFF.

The chain recombines TRBV2 with TRBJ1-4, with 11 bases identical to TRBD1. J gave up 8 bases and V 6 bases, and 2 bases lay outside the gene matches. The CDR3 has 13 amino acids. Germline assignment: CDR1 SNHLY and CDR2 FYNNEI. CDR3 in amino acids: CASRGQGGEKLFF. CDR3 DNA: TGTGCCAGCAGGGGACAGGGGGGAGAAAAACTGTTTTTT.

The chain joins TRBV2 to TRBJ2-1, with a tentative D call TRBD1 (6 bases). The V gene lost 8 bases and the J gene lost 7 bases, with 21 bases spanning the gap. The CDR3 length is 15 residues. Germline V lookup: CDR1 SNHLY, CDR2 FYNNEI. The CDR3, as DNA: TGTGCCAGCCAAAAAGGTGGACAGCCCACGAATGAGCAGTTCTTC. This encodes CASQKGGQPTNEQFF. Full variable domain (remainder filled in from reference TRBV2 and TRBJ2-1): EPEVTQTPSHQVTQMGQEVILRCVPISNHLYFYWYRQILGQKVEFLVSFYNNEISEKSEIFDDQFSVERPDGSNFTLKIRSTKLEDSAMYFCASQKGGQPTNEQFFGPGTRLTVL.

The gene calls are TRBV27 and TRBJ1-2; 8 bases align to TRBD1. The V and J ends lost 6 bases and 8 bases, in that order; junction bases with no gene match: 17. CDR1 and CDR2 from the germline V gene are MNHEY and SMNVEV (reference sequence). The CDR3 runs to 16 residues. CDR3 loop: CASSTPGQGGPGGYTF. Here the CDR3 DNA reads TGTGCCAGCAGCACCCCCGGACAGGGAGGACCGGGAGGCTACACCTTC.

V gene TRBV3-1 (or the pseudogene TRBV3-2) combines with J gene TRBJ1-1; 9 bases map to TRBD1. Germline V gene sequence: CDR1 LGHDT, CDR2 YNNKEL (reference sequence). The CDR3 loop spans 18 amino acids. V lost 1 base to trimming and J lost 8 bases; unmatched junction nucleotides: 17. The CDR3 here is CASSQGQGTGTLRGEAFF. The CDR3 DNA follows: TGTGCCAGCAGCCAAGGCCAAGGGACAGGGACCTTGAGGGGCGAAGCTTTCTTT.

The chain is built from TRBV7-8 and TRBJ2-1; 11 nucleotides align to TRBD1. V was clipped by 5 bases and J by 12 bases; unmatched bases: 9. The CDR3 runs 14 residues. Germline loops: CDR1 SGHVS, CDR2 FQNEAQ. This CDR3 reads CASSRGQGALGQFF. The CDR3 nucleotides read TGTGCCAGCAGCCGAGGACAGGGGGCGCTGGGGCAGTTCTTC.

The chain employs TRBV6-5 and TRBJ2-3; D might be TRBD1 (6 bases). The CDR3 spans 15 residues. In germline, CDR1 is MNHEY, CDR2 SVGAGI. Trimming took off 4 bases at V and 0 bases at J, with 11 bases between the two ends. The CDR3 nucleotides read TGTGCCAGCAGTTCAAGAGGACAGAGCACAGATACGCAGTATTTT. It specifies CASSSRGQSTDTQYF.

The rearrangement uses TRBV11-2 and TRBJ2-2, with a tentative D call TRBD2 (6 bases). V was pared by 3 bases and J by 6 bases, with 14 bases between. The CDR3 sequence is 15 residues long. Germline V CDR1 and CDR2: SGHAT, FQNNGV. This chain's CDR3 is CASSFSGLGPGELFF. CDR3 nucleotides: TGTGCCAGCAGCTTTAGCGGTTTAGGTCCCGGGGAGCTGTTTTTT.

This chain connects TRBV10-3 to TRBJ1-2, with 7 bases that match TRBD1. Germline assignment: CDR1 ENHRY and CDR2 SYGVKD. The CDR3 has 13 amino acids. V lost 6 bases, J lost 3 bases, and 4 bases stayed unmatched. CDR3 amino acids: CAISADRDYGYTF. In DNA form, the CDR3 reads TGTGCCATCAGCGCCGACAGGGACTATGGCTACACCTTC.

The chain has TRBV21-1 and TRBJ2-5; no DNA check was done on the table's D call, TRBD1. TRBV21-1 is a pseudogene. The length of the CDR3 is 15 residues. The CDR3 spells CASTIPGQGGETQYF. The CDR3 DNA is TGTGCCAGCACCATACCGGGACAGGGAGGAGAGACCCAGTACTTC.

The rearrangement links TRBV10-3 to TRBJ2-2, with 11 bases matching TRBD2. This CDR3 has 16 amino acids. Germline values: CDR1 ENHRY, CDR2 SYGVKD. The junction had 0 bases not matched to a gene; V was cut back by 2 bases and J by 1 base. CDR3 sequence reads: CAISETSGRNTGELFF. In DNA, the CDR3 is TGTGCCATCAGTGAGACTAGCGGGAGGAACACCGGGGAGCTGTTTTTT.

The rearrangement joins TRBV10-3 to TRBJ2-1, with TRBD2 identical over 12 bases. The CDR3 sequence is 15 residues long. V was pared by 7 bases and J by 5 bases, with 6 bases of the junction left unmatched. The V gene's germline CDR1 is ENHRY and CDR2 SYGVKD. CDR3 in amino acids: CAITPTSGGNNEQFF. As DNA, the CDR3 is TGTGCCATCACCCCGACTAGCGGGGGAAACAATGAGCAGTTCTTC.

The chain couples TRBV19 to TRBJ1-2; D might be TRBD1 (6 bases). Trimming shortened V by 9 bases and J by 8 bases, and 16 bases separated the two germline ends. The germline gives CDR1 LNHDA, CDR2 SQIVND (reference sequence). The CDR3 runs 12 residues. CDR3 coding DNA: TGTGCCAGCGGACAGCCAGCGGGGGGCTACACCTTC. Translating gives CASGQPAGGYTF.

The chain uses TRBV11-2 and TRBJ2-3; 9 bases align to TRBD2. Trimming removed 2 bases from V and 2 bases from J; junction bases left unmatched: 8. The CDR3 covers 17 residues. CDR1 is SGHAT, CDR2 FQNNGV, per germline. CDR3: CASSLSPSGANTDTQYF. The CDR3 nucleotides read TGTGCCAGCAGCTTATCTCCTAGCGGGGCTAACACAGATACGCAGTATTTT.

The chain combines TRBV7-2 with TRBJ1-5; TRBD1 aligns across 7 bases. The CDR3 extends over 13 amino acids. CDR1 and CDR2 from the germline V gene are SGHTA and FQGNSA. V shed 8 bases and J 4 bases; nucleotides not matched to a gene: 5. In DNA form, the CDR3 reads TGTGCCAGCCGGGGACAGCTGAATCAGCCCCAGCATTTT. The encoded protein is CASRGQLNQPQHF.